Shown below are 24 T cell receptor beta chains from a single sample sequenced in a study of cytomegalovirus exposure and HLA in healthy donors. TCRdb's copy holds only in-frame clones and misses some; the assay was immunoSEQ multiplex PCR. In the table there are 70,000 or so clones, about 95% of which are singletons. The sequenced sample consisted of PBMCs. The receptors shown here come from a woman under 30 in good health and CMV-seropositive.

The CDR3 loop is CASSDEGQGGILYNSPLHF. The CDR3 coding sequence is TGTGCCAGCAGTGATGAGGGACAGGGGGGCATCCTCTATAATTCACCCCTCCACTTT. This rearrangement joins TRBV2 to TRBJ1-6, with 11 bases matching TRBD1. V gave up 3 bases and J gave up 3 bases; unmatched junction bases: 10. This CDR3 has 19 amino acids. Germline loops: CDR1 SNHLY, CDR2 FYNNEI.

This chain joins TRBV19 and TRBJ1-2; tentative D call: TRBD1 (6 bases). CDR3 length: 15 residues. Germline CDR1 LNHDA, CDR2 SQIVND (reference sequence). Trimming stripped 6 bases from V and 5 bases from J, with 19 bases between. Here the CDR3 reads CASRAGALAAYGYTF. As DNA, the CDR3 is TGTGCCAGTAGAGCAGGGGCTCTGGCGGCTTATGGCTACACCTTC. Drawing the rest from reference TRBV19 and TRBJ1-2, the complete variable domain is DGGITQSPKYLFRKEGQNVTLSCEQNLNHDAMYWYRQDPGQGLRLIYYSQIVNDFQKGDIAEGYSVSREKKESFPLTVTSAQKNPTAFYLCASRAGALAAYGYTFGSGTRLTVV.

This sequence joins TRBV7-8 and TRBJ2-3; possible D gene TRBD1, 6 bases. Germline CDR1 SGHVS, CDR2 FQNEAQ. The CDR3 contains 16 residues. Between the trimmed V and J ends, which lost 5 bases and 0 bases, there was a span of 15 bases. The DNA for the CDR3 is TGTGCCAGCAGCGTTAACAGGGTTCCTAGCACAGATACGCAGTATTTT. Residues: CASSVNRVPSTDTQYF.

This clone has only one observation. Other nucleotide sequences from this sample produce the same CDR3. The chain couples TRBV6-1 to TRBJ2-3, with TRBD2 identical over 11 bases. This CDR3 has 14 residues. Trimming at V came to 8 bases and at J to 0 bases, leaving 1 base not matched to a gene. The germline gives CDR1 MNHNS, CDR2 SASEGT. CDR3 sequence: CASRLAGSTDTQYF. The CDR3, as DNA: TGTGCCAGCCGACTAGCGGGAAGCACAGATACGCAGTATTTT.

The chain combines TRBV6-5 with TRBJ2-2, with a weak D call TRBD2 (5 bases). CDR1 is MNHEY and CDR2 is SVGAGI in the germline V gene. Trimming removed 6 bases from V and 7 bases from J, with 15 bases in between. The CDR3 contains 14 residues. CDR3 loop: CASREDSNHGELFF. The CDR3 DNA follows: TGTGCCAGCAGGGAGGACTCAAACCACGGGGAGCTGTTTTTT.

The rearrangement joins TRBV27 to TRBJ1-5; D might be TRBD1 (6 bases). Deletions cut 2 bases from V and 2 bases from J, with 13 bases between. Germline loops: CDR1 MNHEY, CDR2 SMNVEV (reference sequence). This CDR3 has 16 residues. For the CDR3, the DNA is TGTGCCAGCAGTTTAGGGTCGGGGGGCCGCAATCAGCCCCAGCATTTT. Its protein product is CASSLGSGGRNQPQHF.

This clone was seen only once. The CDR3 region is CAWSAPGGWTNEKLFF. In DNA, the CDR3 is TGTGCCTGGAGTGCCCCCGGAGGGTGGACTAATGAAAAACTGTTTTTT. The V and J genes are TRBV30 and TRBJ1-4; D unresolved. Germline V gives CDR1 GTSNPN, CDR2 SVGIG (reference sequence). The V and J ends lost 1 base and 2 bases respectively, with 14 bases between them. The CDR3 spans 16 residues.

As regards this clone: Additional DNA sequences in this sample encode the identical CDR3. This sequence joins TRBV30 and TRBJ2-5; possibly TRBD2 for D (6 bases). V was trimmed by 1 base and J by 5 bases, leaving 11 bases between them. In germline, CDR1 is GTSNPN, CDR2 SVGIG (reference sequence). This CDR3 is built from 13 residues. The CDR3 DNA sequence: TGTGCCTGGAGTGACGGCGCGGGGGAGACCCAGTACTTC. Translated: CAWSDGAGETQYF.

The rearrangement uses TRBV11-2 and TRBJ2-7, with 11 positions matching TRBD2. The junction had 5 bases not matched to a gene; V was cut back by 4 bases and J by 3 bases. CDR1 and CDR2 (germline): SGHAT, FQNNGV. The CDR3 is 15 residues long. CDR3: CASSYLGTSGYEQYF. The CDR3 DNA is TGTGCCAGCAGCTATCTTGGGACTAGCGGCTACGAGCAGTACTTC.

CDR3 sequence: CASSVGSSADEQYF. As DNA, the CDR3 is TGTGCCAGCAGCGTCGGGAGTTCCGCTGACGAGCAGTACTTC. The rearrangement uses TRBV9 and TRBJ2-7; D may be TRBD2 (6 bases). This CDR3 comprises 14 residues. CDR1 SGDLS and CDR2 YYNGEE come from the germline V gene. V was cut by 2 bases and J by 5 bases, with 14 bases left in between.

The V gene is TRBV30, the J gene TRBJ2-1, with 9 bases lining up with TRBD1. Germline CDR1 and CDR2: GTSNPN and SVGIG (reference sequence). The V gene end was trimmed by 3 bases and the J gene end by 8 bases; junction bases not matched to a gene: 5. CDR3 length: 13 residues. CDR3: CAWRGTGRDEQFF. Written as DNA, the CDR3 is TGTGCCTGGAGAGGGACAGGGCGGGATGAGCAGTTCTTC.

The rearrangement joins TRBV18 to TRBJ2-7; 11 bases match TRBD1. Germline trimming cut 1 base from V and 4 bases from J; bases unmatched to any gene: 3. The CDR3 contains 15 residues. The germline V gene encodes CDR1 KGHSH and CDR2 LQKENI. The CDR3 DNA follows: TGTGCCAGCTCACCACTCGGGACAGGGGGATACGAGCAGTACTTC. As protein: CASSPLGTGGYEQYF. Variable domain in full (rest from reference TRBV18 and TRBJ2-7): NAGVMQNPRHLVRRRGQEARLRCSPMKGHSHVYWYRQLPEEGLKFMVYLQKENIIDESGMPKERFSAEFPKEGPSILRIQQVVRGDSAAYFCASSPLGTGGYEQYFGPGTRLTVT.

V is TRBV5-1 and J is TRBJ1-1, with no clear D. V lost 0 bases and J lost 4, with 7 bases in between. The germline V gene encodes CDR1 SGHRS and CDR2 YFSETQ. The CDR3 is 13 amino acids. CDR3 DNA: TGCGCCAGCAGCTTGGAACGAGGCACTGAAGCTTTCTTT. Protein product: CASSLERGTEAFF.

The V and J genes are TRBV6-5 and TRBJ2-3, with 12 bases fitting TRBD1. The CDR3 covers 16 residues. The trim removed 2 bases at V and 8 bases at J, leaving 8 bases unmatched. CDR1 is MNHEY, CDR2 SVGAGI, per germline. CDR3 region: CASSYGGQGALGTQYF. CDR3 bases: TGTGCCAGCAGTTACGGGGGACAGGGGGCATTAGGTACGCAGTATTTT.

This CDR3 reads CSVMGGGGTEAFF. CDR3 DNA: TGCAGCGTTATGGGGGGGGGCGGAACTGAAGCTTTCTTT. V and J are TRBV29-1 and TRBJ1-1; a weak D match, TRBD1 (6 bases). Germline assignment: CDR1 SQVTM and CDR2 ANQGSEA. The CDR3 runs to 13 residues. The V and J ends lost 5 bases and 5 bases respectively, with 15 bases between them.

This sequence joins TRBV19 and TRBJ1-1; D is unresolved. Deletions cut 3 bases from V and 1 base from J, with 6 bases between. The CDR3 extends over 13 amino acids. Germline assignment: CDR1 LNHDA and CDR2 SQIVND (reference sequence). CDR3 coding DNA: TGTGCCAGTAGTATTCCAGGGAACACTGAAGCTTTCTTT. Amino acids: CASSIPGNTEAFF.

This sequence joins TRBV2 and TRBJ2-7; D is ambiguous. The germline V gene has CDR1 SNHLY and CDR2 FYNNEI. V dropped 8 bases and J dropped 7 bases, with 9 bases sitting between them. This CDR3 region has 10 residues. The CDR3 reads CASVEFEQYF. The CDR3 DNA sequence: TGTGCCAGCGTTGAGTTTGAGCAGTACTTC. The variable domain in full, completed from reference TRBV2 and TRBJ2-7, reads EPEVTQTPSHQVTQMGQEVILRCVPISNHLYFYWYRQILGQKVEFLVSFYNNEISEKSEIFDDQFSVERPDGSNFTLKIRSTKLEDSAMYFCASVEFEQYFGPGTRLTVT.

In this sample, this clone turned up once. V and J are TRBV13 and TRBJ2-1; TRBD2 might be the D (6 bases). Germline CDR1 is PRHDT and CDR2 is FYEKMQ (reference sequence). The CDR3 is 16 amino acids. Trimming shortened V by 1 base and J by 0 bases, and 10 bases separated the two germline ends. The CDR3 loop is CASSLAAGPSYNEQFF. The CDR3 DNA is TGTGCCAGCAGCTTAGCGGCGGGACCCTCCTACAATGAGCAGTTCTTC.

This clone is medium-sized (0.01 to 0.1%) by share. The chain has TRBV11-3 and TRBJ1-2, with 10 positions matching TRBD1. The V and J ends lost 6 bases and 7 bases, in that order; junction bases with no gene match: 11. The CDR3 loop spans 15 amino acids. From germline, CDR1 is SGHNT and CDR2 YENEEA. CDR3 DNA: TGTGCCAGCAGATCCGGGACAGGGGATTACCGTGGCTACACCTTC. Residues: CASRSGTGDYRGYTF. Looking up the rest from reference TRBV11-3 and TRBJ1-2 gives the full variable domain: EAGVVQSPRYKIIEKKQPVAFWCNPISGHNTLYWYLQNLGQGPELLIRYENEEAVDDSQLPKDRFSAERLKGVDSTLKIQPAELGDSAVYLCASRSGTGDYRGYTFGSGTRLTVV.

For the CDR3, the DNA is TGTGCCAGCAGCCCAGACGGGGGGGCCTACGAGCAGTACTTC. The encoded protein is CASSPDGGAYEQYF. This sequence joins TRBV11-2 and TRBJ2-7; 8 bases match TRBD2. Trimming removed 5 bases from V and 2 bases from J; junction bases left unmatched: 5. Germline values: CDR1 SGHAT, CDR2 FQNNGV. CDR3 length: 14 residues.

The chain has TRBV19 and TRBJ2-3; D not certain. The CDR3 sequence is 16 residues long. V lost 1 base to trimming and J lost 0 bases, with 11 bases between them. Germline values: CDR1 LNHDA, CDR2 SQIVND (reference sequence). CDR3: CASSIGAGPSTDTQYF. In DNA, the CDR3 is TGTGCCAGTAGTATAGGGGCAGGTCCTAGCACAGATACGCAGTATTTT.

The V call is TRBV14, the J call TRBJ1-1; TRBD1 matches 7 bases. J was trimmed by 1 base and V by 4 bases; bases with no gene match: 3. CDR1 and CDR2 from the germline V gene are SGHDN and FVKESK. There are 14 residues in the CDR3. The CDR3: CASSPGQKNTEAFF. The CDR3 bases are TGTGCCAGCAGCCCGGGACAGAAGAACACTGAAGCTTTCTTT.

This chain connects TRBV5-1 to TRBJ2-3; tentatively, D is TRBD1 (6 bases). Trimming stripped 3 bases from V and 6 bases from J, with 14 bases between. Germline V gene lookup returns CDR1 SGHRS and CDR2 YFSETQ. CDR3 size: 14 residues. CDR3 DNA sequence: TGCGCCAGCAGCTCAGGGGTAGGTTTCGATACGCAGTATTTT. The encoded protein is CASSSGVGFDTQYF.

The chain joins TRBV27 to TRBJ2-2; TRBD2 aligns across 13 bases. Germline CDR1 is MNHEY and CDR2 is SMNVEV (reference sequence). The CDR3 sequence is 14 residues long. V lost 8 bases to trimming and J lost 5 bases; unmatched junction nucleotides: 2. The CDR3 spells CASWTSGSTGELFF. The CDR3 bases are TGTGCCAGCTGGACTAGCGGGAGTACCGGGGAGCTGTTTTTT.